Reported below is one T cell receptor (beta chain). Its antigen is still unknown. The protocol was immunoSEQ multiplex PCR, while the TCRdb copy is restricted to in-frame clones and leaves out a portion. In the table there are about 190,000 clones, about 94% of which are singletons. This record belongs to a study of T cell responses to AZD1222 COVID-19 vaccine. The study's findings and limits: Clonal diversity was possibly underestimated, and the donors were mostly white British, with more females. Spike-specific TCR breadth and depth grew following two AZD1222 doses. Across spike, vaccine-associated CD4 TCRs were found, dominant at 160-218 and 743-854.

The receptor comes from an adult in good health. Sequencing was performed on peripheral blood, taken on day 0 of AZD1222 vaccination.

CDR3 residues: CASSWGRGTTEAFF. The CDR3 bases are TGTGCCAGCAGTTGGGGACGGGGGACCACTGAAGCTTTCTTT. The gene calls are TRBV6-5 and TRBJ1-1, with D possibly matching TRBD1 (5 bases). Germline V lookup: CDR1 MNHEY, CDR2 SVGAGI. V dropped 4 bases and J dropped 4 bases, with 13 bases sitting between them. The CDR3 consists of 14 residues.